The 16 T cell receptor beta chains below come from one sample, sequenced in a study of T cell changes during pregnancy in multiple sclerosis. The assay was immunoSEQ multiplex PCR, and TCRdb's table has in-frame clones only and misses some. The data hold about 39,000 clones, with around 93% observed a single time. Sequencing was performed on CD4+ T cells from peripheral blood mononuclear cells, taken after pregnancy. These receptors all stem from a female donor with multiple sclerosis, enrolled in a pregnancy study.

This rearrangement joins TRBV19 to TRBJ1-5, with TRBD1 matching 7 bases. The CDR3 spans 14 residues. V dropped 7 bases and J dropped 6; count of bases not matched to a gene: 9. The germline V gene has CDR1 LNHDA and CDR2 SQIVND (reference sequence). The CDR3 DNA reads TGTGCCAGTACTAAAGTCGGGACAGTTCAGCCCCAGCATTTT. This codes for CASTKVGTVQPQHF.

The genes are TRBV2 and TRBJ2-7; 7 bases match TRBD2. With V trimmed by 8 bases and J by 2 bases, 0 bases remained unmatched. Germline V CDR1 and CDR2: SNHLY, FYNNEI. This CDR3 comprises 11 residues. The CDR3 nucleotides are TGTGCCAGCGGACTAGCCTACGAGCAGTACTTC. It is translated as CASGLAYEQYF.

CDR3 bases: TGTGCCAGCAGTGGCAAACGGGAAAGCACAGATACGCAGTATTTT. It translates to CASSGKRESTDTQYF. This chain links TRBV6-1 with TRBJ2-3, with D perhaps matching TRBD2 (5 bases). From germline, CDR1 is MNHNS and CDR2 SASEGT. The V end was cut by 4 bases, the J end by 0 bases, with 11 bases between. The CDR3 spans 15 residues.

CDR3 protein: CASSSLGLAGASSYNEQFF. CDR3 nucleotides: TGTGCCAGCAGTTCACTTGGCCTAGCGGGGGCGAGCTCCTACAATGAGCAGTTCTTC. The chain is built from TRBV7-2 and TRBJ2-1; 10 bases are shared with TRBD2. Germline CDR1 and CDR2: SGHTA and FQGNSA. This CDR3 comprises 19 residues. J gave up 0 bases and V 6 bases, and 14 bases lay outside the gene matches.

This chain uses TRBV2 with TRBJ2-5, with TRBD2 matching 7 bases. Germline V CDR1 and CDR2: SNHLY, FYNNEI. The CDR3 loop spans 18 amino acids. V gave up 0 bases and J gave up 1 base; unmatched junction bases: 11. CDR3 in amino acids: CASSEAVKRGRLQETQYF. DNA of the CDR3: TGTGCCAGCAGTGAAGCAGTAAAGCGGGGCAGGCTCCAAGAGACCCAGTACTTC. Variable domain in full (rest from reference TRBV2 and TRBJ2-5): EPEVTQTPSHQVTQMGQEVILRCVPISNHLYFYWYRQILGQKVEFLVSFYNNEISEKSEIFDDQFSVERPDGSNFTLKIRSTKLEDSAMYFCASSEAVKRGRLQETQYFGPGTRLLVL.

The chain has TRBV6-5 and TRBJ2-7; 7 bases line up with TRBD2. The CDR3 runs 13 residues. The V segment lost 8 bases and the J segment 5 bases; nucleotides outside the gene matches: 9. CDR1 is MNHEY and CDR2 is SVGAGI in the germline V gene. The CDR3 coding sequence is TGTGCCAGCCGCTTCCCGGGGGGTAACGAGCAGTACTTC. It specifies CASRFPGGNEQYF.

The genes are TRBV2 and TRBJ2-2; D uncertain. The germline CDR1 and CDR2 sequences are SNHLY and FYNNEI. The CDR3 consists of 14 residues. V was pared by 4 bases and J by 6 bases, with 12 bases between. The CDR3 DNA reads TGTGCCAGCAGTGCGGGTAGAAACCCCGGGGAGCTGTTTTTT. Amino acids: CASSAGRNPGELFF.

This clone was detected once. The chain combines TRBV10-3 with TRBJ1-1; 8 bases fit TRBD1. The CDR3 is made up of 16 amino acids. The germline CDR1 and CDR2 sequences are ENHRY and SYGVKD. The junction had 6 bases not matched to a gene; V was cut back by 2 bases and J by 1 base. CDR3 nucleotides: TGTGCCATCAGTGAGGGACAGGGAAAGACGAACACTGAAGCTTTCTTT. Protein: CAISEGQGKTNTEAFF.

CDR3 protein: CASSAGTGTVNSPLHF. CDR3 bases: TGTGCCAGCAGCGCCGGAACCGGGACAGTTAATTCACCCCTCCACTTT. The V call is TRBV9, the J call TRBJ1-6, with 7 bases that match TRBD1. Trimming cost V 3 bases and J 6 bases; bases outside gene matches: 9. This CDR3 has 16 residues. Looked up from germline, CDR1 is SGDLS and CDR2 is YYNGEE.

The chain's CDR3 is CASSLFGYEQYF. CDR3 DNA sequence: TGTGCCAGCAGTTTATTCGGGTACGAGCAGTACTTC. V and J are TRBV27 and TRBJ2-7; D gene unclear. V lost 1 base, J lost 4 bases, and 5 bases lay in between. The germline V gene has CDR1 MNHEY and CDR2 SMNVEV (reference sequence). The CDR3 runs to 12 residues.

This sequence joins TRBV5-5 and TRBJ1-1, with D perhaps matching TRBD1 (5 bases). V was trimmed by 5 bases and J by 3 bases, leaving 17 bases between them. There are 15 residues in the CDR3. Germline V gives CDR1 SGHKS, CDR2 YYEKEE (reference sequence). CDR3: CASSYRGHKYTEAFF. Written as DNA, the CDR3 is TGTGCCAGCAGTTATAGAGGACACAAGTACACTGAAGCTTTCTTT.

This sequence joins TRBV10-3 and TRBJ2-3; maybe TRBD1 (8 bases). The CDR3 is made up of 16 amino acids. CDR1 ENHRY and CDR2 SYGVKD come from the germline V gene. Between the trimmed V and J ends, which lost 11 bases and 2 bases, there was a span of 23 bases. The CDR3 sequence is CAALSGTGQNTDTQYF. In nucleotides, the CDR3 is TGTGCCGCCCTAAGCGGGACAGGACAAAACACAGATACGCAGTATTTT.

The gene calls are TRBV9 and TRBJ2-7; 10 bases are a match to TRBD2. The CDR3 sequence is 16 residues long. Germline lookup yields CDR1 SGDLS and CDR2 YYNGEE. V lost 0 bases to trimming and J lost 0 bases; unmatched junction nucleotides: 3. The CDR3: CASSVAASGGSYEQYF. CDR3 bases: TGTGCCAGCAGCGTAGCGGCTAGCGGGGGCTCCTACGAGCAGTACTTC.

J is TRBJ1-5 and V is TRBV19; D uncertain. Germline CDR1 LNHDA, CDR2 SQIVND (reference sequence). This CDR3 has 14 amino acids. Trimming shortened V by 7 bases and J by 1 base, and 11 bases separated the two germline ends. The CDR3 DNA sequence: TGTGCCAGTACCCGGTCCCGGAGCAATCAGCCCCAGCATTTT. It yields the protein CASTRSRSNQPQHF.

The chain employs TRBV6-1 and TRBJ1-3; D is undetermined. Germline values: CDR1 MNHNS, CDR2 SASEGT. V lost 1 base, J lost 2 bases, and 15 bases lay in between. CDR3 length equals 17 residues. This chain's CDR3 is CASSEVWASEPGNTIYF. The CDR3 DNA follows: TGTGCCAGCAGTGAAGTTTGGGCATCCGAGCCTGGAAACACCATATATTTT.

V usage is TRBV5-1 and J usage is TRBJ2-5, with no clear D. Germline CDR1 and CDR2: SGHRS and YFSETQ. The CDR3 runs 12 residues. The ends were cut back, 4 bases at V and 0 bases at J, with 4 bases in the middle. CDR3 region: CASSPDQETQYF. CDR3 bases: TGCGCCAGCAGCCCCGACCAAGAGACCCAGTACTTC.